Reported below is one TCR beta chain. What it binds is unknown. The data are from a study of T cells in Graves' hyperthyroidism and ophthalmopathy. Study-wide points: Blood also contained most expanded thyroid clonotypes above 0.001.

Patients were excluded for uncontrolled infection, other autoimmune disease, pregnancy or lactation. The authors obtained PBMCs from around 10 ml of fresh peripheral blood. Germline CDR1 reads SGHAT; CDR2 reads FQNNGV. The CDR3 has 13 amino acids. The V end was cut by 4 bases, the J end by 6 bases, with 11 bases between. TCR beta CDR3 regions were amplified from RNA transcripts. With the HTBI primer set, the TCR CDR3 went through a first round of RT-PCR. TCRdb processed the multiplex PCR reads anew with MiXCR; each CDR3 protein has one entry. The data show under 350,000 distinct CDR3 sequences, with around 20% seen just once and around half held by the top ten.

The chain recombines TRBV11-2 with TRBJ2-3, with TRBD2 as a possible D gene (6 bases). The sequence derives from a woman between 50 and 59 years old with Graves' hyperthyroidism. Sequenced: blood. The chain's CDR3 is CASSSPGEDTQYF. For the CDR3, the DNA is TGTGCCAGCAGCTCCCCGGGGGAGGATACGCAGTATTTT.